These 21 T cell receptor beta chains were sequenced from one sample in a study of cytomegalovirus exposure and HLA in healthy donors. PCR primers comprised 60 Vbeta and 13 Jbeta primers. TCRdb keeps only in-frame clones here, not all; method: immunoSEQ multiplex PCR. The table records about 140,000 clones, about three quarters of them present only once. Sequencing was carried out using PBMCs. All receptors come from a male donor in good health and CMV-seropositive.

The V and J genes are TRBV11-2 and TRBJ1-2; TRBD1 is a possible D gene (5 bases). The V gene's germline CDR1 is SGHAT and CDR2 FQNNGV. This CDR3 has 15 amino acids. V dropped 0 bases and J dropped 5 bases, with 13 bases sitting between them. This CDR3 is CASSLDQGGTYGYTF. The DNA of the CDR3 is TGTGCCAGCAGCTTAGATCAGGGAGGGACTTATGGCTACACCTTC.

This clone was seen only a few times. The V call is TRBV12-1, the J call TRBJ1-1; the D call in the table, TRBD1, was not verified against the DNA. TRBV12-1 represents a pseudogene. The CDR3 has 13 residues. CDR3 region: CARFRALNTEAFF. In nucleotides, the CDR3 is TGTGCCCGCTTCAGGGCATTGAACACTGAAGCTTTCTTT.

The chain uses TRBV5-1 and TRBJ2-5; tentatively, D is TRBD1 (5 bases). Deletions cut 0 bases from V and 1 base from J, with 13 bases between. Germline lookup yields CDR1 SGHRS and CDR2 YFSETQ. The CDR3 is 16 amino acids. The CDR3 loop is CASSLVPGYSQETQYF. The CDR3 nucleotides read TGCGCCAGCAGCTTGGTCCCAGGGTACTCCCAAGAGACCCAGTACTTC.

DNA for the CDR3: TGTGCCAGCAGCGTTTCCGACAGCCCCAATCAGCCCCAGCATTTT. Protein product: CASSVSDSPNQPQHF. The chain is built from TRBV9 and TRBJ1-5, with D tentatively TRBD1 (5 bases). From germline, CDR1 is SGDLS and CDR2 YYNGEE. V gave up 2 bases and J gave up 3 bases, with 12 bases separating them. This CDR3 is built from 15 residues.

The V call is TRBV15, the J call TRBJ2-1, with D unclear. V was trimmed by 8 bases and J by 6 bases, leaving 14 bases between them. Germline V gene lookup returns CDR1 LNHNV and CDR2 YYDKDF (reference sequence). The CDR3 spans 13 residues. CDR3 in DNA: TGTGCCACCGGAGCTTGGCGTTCCAATGAGCAGTTCTTC. Encoded protein: CATGAWRSNEQFF.

The V gene is TRBV2, the J gene TRBJ2-2; 10 bases are shared with TRBD2. J lost 5 bases, V lost 6 bases, and 6 bases had no gene match. This CDR3 spans 15 amino acids. Germline CDR1 and CDR2: SNHLY and FYNNEI. The CDR3 coding sequence is TGTGCCAGCAGGTCAGCGGGAGGGCCGACCGGGGAGCTGTTTTTT. Its translation is CASRSAGGPTGELFF.

As for this clone: This sample includes further DNA sequences coding for the same CDR3. This rearrangement joins TRBV7-2 to TRBJ1-1, with no clear D. V was cut by 1 base and J by 1 base, with 4 bases left in between. The CDR3 covers 13 residues. CDR1 is SGHTA and CDR2 is FQGNSA in the germline V gene. This chain's CDR3 is CASSLEQNTEAFF. The CDR3 DNA reads TGTGCCAGCAGCTTAGAGCAGAACACTGAAGCTTTCTTT.

On this clone itself: A much bigger clone sits one base away, suggesting this may be a read error. The chain carries TRBV2 and TRBJ1-1; TRBD1 agrees at 9 bases. CDR3 size: 14 residues. Germline assignment: CDR1 SNHLY and CDR2 FYNNEI. The CDR3 loop reads CASNTGTGNTKAFF. The CDR3 region has the DNA TGTGCCAGCAATACAGGGACAGGGAACACTAAAGCTTTCTTT.

This chain uses TRBV7-8 with TRBJ1-3; D not certain. From germline, CDR1 is SGHVS and CDR2 FQNEAQ. Trimming removed 4 bases at V and 0 bases at J, with 10 bases between. The CDR3 has 15 amino acids. CDR3 DNA sequence: TGTGCCAGCAGCTACGACGGAGACTCTGGAAACACCATATATTTT. Protein sequence: CASSYDGDSGNTIYF.

The chain employs TRBV4-2 and TRBJ2-3; weak D call: TRBD2 (7 bases). Germline V gives CDR1 LGHNA, CDR2 YNFKEQ. Trimming stripped 1 base from V and 9 bases from J, with 23 bases between. The CDR3 totals 17 residues. The CDR3 nucleotides are TGTGCCAGCAGCCAAGTTCAGGGCGGGGGCCCAGTTCAGACGCAGTATTTT. Its translation is CASSQVQGGGPVQTQYF.

In its sample, this clone was seen a few times. The J gene is TRBJ2-5, the V gene TRBV9; 14 nucleotides line up with TRBD2. V was clipped by 0 bases and J by 4 bases; unmatched bases: 2. The CDR3 loop spans 16 amino acids. The germline gives CDR1 SGDLS, CDR2 YYNGEE. In DNA, the CDR3 is TGTGCCAGCAGCGTAGGACTAGCGGGGGGGCGAGAGACCCAGTACTTC. It is translated as CASSVGLAGGRETQYF.

The gene calls are TRBV5-5 and TRBJ2-7; no firm D call. This CDR3 has 13 amino acids. The germline V and J ends were trimmed by 4 bases and 3 bases, with 11 bases remaining between them. Germline V gene data show CDR1 as SGHKS and CDR2 as YYEKEE (reference sequence). CDR3 amino acids: CASSLAAHYEQYF. CDR3 coding DNA: TGTGCCAGCAGCCTTGCGGCCCACTACGAGCAGTACTTC.

This clone was observed once. The rearrangement uses TRBV6-6 and TRBJ1-5; D is unresolved. V lost 7 bases to trimming and J lost 7 bases, with 14 bases between them. The CDR3 is made up of 13 amino acids. CDR1 and CDR2 (germline): MNHNY, SVGAGI (reference sequence). The CDR3 region is CASTDPLGQPQHF. The CDR3, as DNA: TGTGCCAGCACCGATCCCTTGGGCCAGCCCCAGCATTTT.

CDR3 amino acids: CASSVGLAGYETQYF. The CDR3 DNA reads TGTGCCAGCAGTGTGGGACTAGCGGGCTACGAGACCCAGTACTTC. This chain uses TRBV28 with TRBJ2-5; TRBD2 matches 12 bases. Germline CDR1 and CDR2: MDHEN and SYDVKM. This CDR3 has 15 residues. Germline trimming cut 5 bases from V and 5 bases from J; bases unmatched to any gene: 6. Variable domain in full (rest from reference TRBV28 and TRBJ2-5): DVKVTQSSRYLVKRTGEKVFLECVQDMDHENMFWYRQDPGLGLRLIYFSYDVKMKEKGDIPEGYSVSREKKERFSLILESASTNQTSMYLCASSVGLAGYETQYFGPGTRLLVL.

The CDR3 sequence: CASSSQGAYEQYF. The DNA for the CDR3 is TGTGCCAGCAGTTCCCAGGGTGCCTACGAGCAGTACTTC. The genes are TRBV6-5 and TRBJ2-7, with TRBD1 as a possible D gene (5 bases). V was pared by 4 bases and J by 2 bases, with 9 bases between. The CDR3 length is 13 residues. Germline-derived CDR1 and CDR2 are MNHEY and SVGAGI.

The chain couples TRBV12-5 to TRBJ2-1, with TRBD2 identical over 8 bases. Germline CDR1 LGHNT, CDR2 FRNRAP. CDR3 length equals 16 residues. Unmatched junction bases numbered 4, after V lost 0 bases and J lost 3 bases. CDR3 DNA sequence: TGTGCTAGTGGTTTGGTACTTACTAGCGGCTACAATGAGCAGTTCTTC. Amino acids: CASGLVLTSGYNEQFF. The full variable domain, in which reference TRBV12-5 and TRBJ2-1 provide the parts outside the CDR3, is DARVTQTPRHKVTEMGQEVTMRCQPILGHNTVFWYRQTMMQGLELLAYFRNRAPLDDSGMPKDRFSAEMPDATLATLKIQPSEPRDSAVYFCASGLVLTSGYNEQFFGPGTRLTVL.

The CDR3 DNA sequence: TGCGCCAGCAGCCGGGGACAGGGGGCGCTCGATGAGCAGTTCTTC. This gives the protein CASSRGQGALDEQFF. The chain links TRBV5-1 to TRBJ2-1; the match to TRBD1 covers 12 bases. The CDR3 loop spans 15 amino acids. V was clipped by 4 bases and J by 8 bases; unmatched bases: 7. Per germline, CDR1 SGHRS and CDR2 YFSETQ.

This chain links TRBV7-6 with TRBJ2-7, with 10 bases aligning to TRBD2. The CDR3 sequence is 18 residues long. The germline V gene encodes CDR1 SGHVS and CDR2 FNYEAQ. The trim removed 2 bases at V and 3 bases at J, leaving 13 bases unmatched. The CDR3 DNA reads TGTGCCAGCAGCTTAACAGGGCTACTAGCGGGGCAAGGCTACGAGCAGTACTTC. Protein product: CASSLTGLLAGQGYEQYF.

The gene calls are TRBV27 and TRBJ2-1, with a possible D match to TRBD2 (6 bases). Germline loops: CDR1 MNHEY, CDR2 SMNVEV (reference sequence). Trimming took 4 bases from V and 0 from J, leaving 10 bases between them. The CDR3 runs 15 residues. The CDR3 DNA reads as TGTGCCAGCAGTTATGCGGGAAGCTCCTACAATGAGCAGTTCTTC. Translation: CASSYAGSSYNEQFF.

In its sample, this clone was seen a few times. The chain couples TRBV7-3 to TRBJ2-3, with 9 nucleotides matching TRBD2. V gave up 8 bases and J gave up 4 bases; unmatched junction bases: 7. The length of the CDR3 is 14 residues. The germline V gene encodes CDR1 SGHTA and CDR2 FQGTGA. The CDR3 region has the DNA TGTGCCAGCGCGCTAGCGGGGTTCGCAGATACGCAGTATTTT. It codes for CASALAGFADTQYF.

The chain carries TRBV6-1 and TRBJ2-2; TRBD1 is a possible D gene (6 bases). Germline values: CDR1 MNHNS, CDR2 SASEGT. The CDR3 runs to 14 residues. The V end was cut by 2 bases, the J end by 3 bases, with 7 bases between. The CDR3 loop is CASSESGDTGELFF. Here the CDR3 DNA reads TGTGCCAGCAGTGAATCAGGGGACACCGGGGAGCTGTTTTTT.